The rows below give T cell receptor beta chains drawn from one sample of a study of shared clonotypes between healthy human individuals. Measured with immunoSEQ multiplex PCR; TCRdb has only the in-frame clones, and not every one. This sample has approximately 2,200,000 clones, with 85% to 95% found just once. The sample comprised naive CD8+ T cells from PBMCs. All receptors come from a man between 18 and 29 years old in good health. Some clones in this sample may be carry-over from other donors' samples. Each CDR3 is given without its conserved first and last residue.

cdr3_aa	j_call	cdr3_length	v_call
ASSTATGLIGETQY	TRBJ2-5	14	TRBV11-2
ASSSYAAGPRAYGYT	TRBJ1-2	15	TRBV13
ASSLGTGLAYGYT	TRBJ1-2	13	TRBV7-9
ASSLVRDFPYEQY	TRBJ2-7	13	TRBV5-1
ASSAFMGANYGYT	TRBJ1-2	13	TRBV27
AICDRSLNQPQH	TRBJ1-5	12	TRBV28
ASSPPEGINEQY	TRBJ2-7	12	TRBV18
ASGDRLEKLF	TRBJ1-4	10	TRBV15
ASSVGATPTVTGELF	TRBJ2-2	15	TRBV9
ASNPKGTSGPLGKTQY	TRBJ2-5	16	TRBV27
ASSQTRIMNTEAF	TRBJ1-1	13	TRBV4-3
ASRNTRTSGSPTNTGELF	TRBJ2-2	18	TRBV28
ASRDRTSCSSYEQY	-	14	TRBV10-1
ASSLLAGDNEQF	TRBJ2-1	12	TRBV28
ASSSSNQALEQY	TRBJ2-7	12	TRBV7-9
ASSRDRGLGETQY	TRBJ2-5	13	TRBV19
ASSQTSGQGEQY	TRBJ2-7	12	TRBV4-2
ASSSLDRIYEQY	TRBJ2-7	12	TRBV7-8
ASSSTSDTQY	TRBJ2-3	10	TRBV7-8
ASRPRGSGYT	TRBJ1-2	10	TRBV6-5
ASSEVGYFYEQY	TRBJ2-7	12	TRBV6-1
ASMGTGSTNYGYT	TRBJ1-2	13	TRBV2
ASSLSGSSGTWEQY	TRBJ2-7	14	TRBV7-6
ASSLAGSNQPQH	TRBJ1-5	12	TRBV27
ASSQDRSGRLSYNEQF	TRBJ2-1	16	TRBV14
ATSGGWQNIQY	TRBJ2-4	11	TRBV15
ASSGRANGELF	TRBJ2-2	11	TRBV6-5
ASSLGQGAYGYT	TRBJ1-2	12	TRBV5-4
SVFLTGGGYT	TRBJ1-2	10	TRBV29-1
ASAPTTGQPQH	TRBJ1-5	11	TRBV12-5